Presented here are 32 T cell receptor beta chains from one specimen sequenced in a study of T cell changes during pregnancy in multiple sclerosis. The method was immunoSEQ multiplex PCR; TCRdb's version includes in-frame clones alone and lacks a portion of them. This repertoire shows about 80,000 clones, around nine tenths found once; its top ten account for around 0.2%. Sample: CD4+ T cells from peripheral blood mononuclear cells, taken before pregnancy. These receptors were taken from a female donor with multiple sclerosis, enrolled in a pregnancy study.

CDR3 nucleotides: TGTGCCAGCAGCTTAGGGCAGGGGAACTATGGCTACACCTTC. It translates to CASSLGQGNYGYTF. V and J are TRBV7-8 and TRBJ1-2, with a possible D match to TRBD1 (6 bases). The V gene's germline CDR1 is SGHVS and CDR2 FQNEAQ. Trimming removed 1 base from V and 2 bases from J, with 8 bases in between. The CDR3 totals 14 residues.

The CDR3 loop is CASRVAPTLYGYTF. CDR3 nucleotide sequence: TGTGCCAGCAGGGTAGCGCCGACCTTATATGGCTACACCTTC. The chain combines TRBV28 with TRBJ1-2; D unresolved. Trimming stripped 6 bases from V and 5 bases from J, with 16 bases between. The germline gives CDR1 MDHEN, CDR2 SYDVKM. The CDR3 is 14 residues long.

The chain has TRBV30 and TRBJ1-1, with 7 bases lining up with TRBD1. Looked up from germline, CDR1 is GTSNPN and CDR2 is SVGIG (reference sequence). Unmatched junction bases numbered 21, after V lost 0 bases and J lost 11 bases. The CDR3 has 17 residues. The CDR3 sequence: CAWSVRLWDSGSLGAFF. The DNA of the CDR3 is TGTGCCTGGAGTGTACGCTTGTGGGACAGCGGATCCCTAGGGGCTTTCTTT.

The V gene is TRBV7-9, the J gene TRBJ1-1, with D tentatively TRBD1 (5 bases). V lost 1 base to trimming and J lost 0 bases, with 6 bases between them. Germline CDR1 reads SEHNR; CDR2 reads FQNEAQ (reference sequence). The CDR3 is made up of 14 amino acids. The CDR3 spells CASSLGQMNTEAFF. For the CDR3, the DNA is TGTGCCAGCAGCTTAGGACAGATGAACACTGAAGCTTTCTTT.

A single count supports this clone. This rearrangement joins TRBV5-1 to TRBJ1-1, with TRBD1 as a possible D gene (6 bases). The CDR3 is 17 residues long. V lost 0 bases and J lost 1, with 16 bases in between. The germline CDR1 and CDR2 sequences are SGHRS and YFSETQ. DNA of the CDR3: TGCGCCAGCAGCTTGGAATGGGGGCCAAATGGGAACACTGAAGCTTTCTTT. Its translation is CASSLEWGPNGNTEAFF.

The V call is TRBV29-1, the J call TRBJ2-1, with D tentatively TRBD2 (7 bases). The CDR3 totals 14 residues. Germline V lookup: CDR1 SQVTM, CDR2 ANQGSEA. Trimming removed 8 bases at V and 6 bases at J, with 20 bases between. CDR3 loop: CSYILGGAANEQFF. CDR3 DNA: TGCAGCTACATACTTGGGGGGGCGGCCAATGAGCAGTTCTTC.

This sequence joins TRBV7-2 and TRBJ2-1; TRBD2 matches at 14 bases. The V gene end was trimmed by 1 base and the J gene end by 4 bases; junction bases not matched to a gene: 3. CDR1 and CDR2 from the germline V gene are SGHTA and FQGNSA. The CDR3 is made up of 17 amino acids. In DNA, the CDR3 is TGTGCCAGCAGCTTAGTAGGGACTAGCGGGAGATACAATGAGCAGTTCTTC. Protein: CASSLVGTSGRYNEQFF.

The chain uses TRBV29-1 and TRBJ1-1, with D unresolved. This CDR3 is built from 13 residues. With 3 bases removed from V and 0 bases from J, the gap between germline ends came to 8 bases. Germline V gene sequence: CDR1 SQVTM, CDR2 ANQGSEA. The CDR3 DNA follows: TGCAGCGTTGACAGGACTTTGAACACTGAAGCTTTCTTT. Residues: CSVDRTLNTEAFF.

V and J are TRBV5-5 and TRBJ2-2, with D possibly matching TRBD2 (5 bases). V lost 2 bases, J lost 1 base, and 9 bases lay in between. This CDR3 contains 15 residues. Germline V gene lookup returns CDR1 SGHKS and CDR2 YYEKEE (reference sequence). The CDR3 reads CASSFGVVNTGELFF. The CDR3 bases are TGTGCCAGCAGCTTCGGGGTCGTGAACACCGGGGAGCTGTTTTTT.

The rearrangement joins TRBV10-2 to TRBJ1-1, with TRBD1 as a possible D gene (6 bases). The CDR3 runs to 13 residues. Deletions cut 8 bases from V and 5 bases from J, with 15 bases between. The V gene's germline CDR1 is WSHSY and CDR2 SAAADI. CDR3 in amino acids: CASASGGRTEAFF. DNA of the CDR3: TGCGCCAGCGCCTCGGGGGGGCGAACTGAAGCTTTCTTT.

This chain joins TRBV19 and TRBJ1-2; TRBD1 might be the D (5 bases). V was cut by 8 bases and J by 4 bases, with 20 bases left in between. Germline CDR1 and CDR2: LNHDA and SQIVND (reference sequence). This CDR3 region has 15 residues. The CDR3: CASSFQGSYVYGYTF. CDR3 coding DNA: TGTGCCAGTTCCTTCCAGGGCTCCTATGTCTATGGCTACACCTTC.

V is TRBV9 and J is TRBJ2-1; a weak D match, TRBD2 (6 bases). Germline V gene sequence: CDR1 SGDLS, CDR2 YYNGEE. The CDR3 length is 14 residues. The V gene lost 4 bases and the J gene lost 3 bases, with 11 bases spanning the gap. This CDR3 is CASSLGLGYNEQFF. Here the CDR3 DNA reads TGTGCCAGCAGCTTGGGACTTGGCTACAATGAGCAGTTCTTC.

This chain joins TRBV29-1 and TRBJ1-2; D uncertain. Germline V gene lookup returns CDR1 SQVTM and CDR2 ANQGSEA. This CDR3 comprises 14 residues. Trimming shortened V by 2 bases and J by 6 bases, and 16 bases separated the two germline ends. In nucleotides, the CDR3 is TGCAGCGTTGAACAGCACCGGGATTGGAATGGCTACACCTTC. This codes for CSVEQHRDWNGYTF.

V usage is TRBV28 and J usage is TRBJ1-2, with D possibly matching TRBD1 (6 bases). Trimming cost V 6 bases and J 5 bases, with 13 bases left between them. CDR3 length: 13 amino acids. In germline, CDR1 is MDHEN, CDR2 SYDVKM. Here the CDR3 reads CASRVTGFYGYTF. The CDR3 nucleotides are TGTGCCAGCAGGGTCACAGGGTTTTATGGCTACACCTTC.

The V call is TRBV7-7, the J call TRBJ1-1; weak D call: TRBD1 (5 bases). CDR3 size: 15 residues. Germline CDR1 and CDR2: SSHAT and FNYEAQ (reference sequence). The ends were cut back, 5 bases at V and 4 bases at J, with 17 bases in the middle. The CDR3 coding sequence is TGTGCCAGCAGCCCGGTTCGGGGGTCCAGCACTGAAGCTTTCTTT. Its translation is CASSPVRGSSTEAFF.

This CDR3 is CASRGQGYNEQFF. The CDR3, as DNA: TGTGCCAGCAGGGGACAGGGGTACAATGAGCAGTTCTTC. The chain is built from TRBV28 and TRBJ2-1, with 10 bases lining up with TRBD1. This CDR3 has 13 residues. V was pared by 6 bases and J by 4 bases, with 0 bases of the junction left unmatched. Per germline, CDR1 MDHEN and CDR2 SYDVKM. The entire variable domain, with the rest obtained from reference TRBV28 and TRBJ2-1, is as follows: DVKVTQSSRYLVKRTGEKVFLECVQDMDHENMFWYRQDPGLGLRLIYFSYDVKMKEKGDIPEGYSVSREKKERFSLILESASTNQTSMYLCASRGQGYNEQFFGPGTRLTVL.

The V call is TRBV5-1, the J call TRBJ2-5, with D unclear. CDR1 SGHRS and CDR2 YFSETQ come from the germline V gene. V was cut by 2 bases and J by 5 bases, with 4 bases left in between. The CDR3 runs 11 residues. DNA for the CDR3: TGCGCCAGCAGCTTTAGTGAGACCCAGTACTTC. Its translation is CASSFSETQYF.

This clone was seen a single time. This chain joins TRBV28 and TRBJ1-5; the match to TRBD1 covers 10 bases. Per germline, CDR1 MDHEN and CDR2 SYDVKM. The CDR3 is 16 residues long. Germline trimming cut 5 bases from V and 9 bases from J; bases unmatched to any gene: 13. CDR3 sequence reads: CASSPQTGGVSSPQHF. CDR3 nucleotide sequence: TGTGCCAGCAGTCCACAGACAGGGGGCGTCTCGTCGCCCCAGCATTTT.

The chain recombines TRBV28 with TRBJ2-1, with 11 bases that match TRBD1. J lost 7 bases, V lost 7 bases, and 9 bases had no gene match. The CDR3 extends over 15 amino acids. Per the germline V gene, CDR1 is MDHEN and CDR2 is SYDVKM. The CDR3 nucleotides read TGTGCCAGCACCTGGACAGGGGGCTTAGTGAATGAGCAGTTCTTC. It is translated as CASTWTGGLVNEQFF. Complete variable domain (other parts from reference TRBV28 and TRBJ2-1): DVKVTQSSRYLVKRTGEKVFLECVQDMDHENMFWYRQDPGLGLRLIYFSYDVKMKEKGDIPEGYSVSREKKERFSLILESASTNQTSMYLCASTWTGGLVNEQFFGPGTRLTVL.

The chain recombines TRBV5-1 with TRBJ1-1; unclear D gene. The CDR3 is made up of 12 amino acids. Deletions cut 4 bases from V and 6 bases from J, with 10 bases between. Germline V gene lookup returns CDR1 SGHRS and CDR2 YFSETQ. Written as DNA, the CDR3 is TGCGCCAGCAGCCCTCGGGATTCTGAAGCTTTCTTT. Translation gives CASSPRDSEAFF.

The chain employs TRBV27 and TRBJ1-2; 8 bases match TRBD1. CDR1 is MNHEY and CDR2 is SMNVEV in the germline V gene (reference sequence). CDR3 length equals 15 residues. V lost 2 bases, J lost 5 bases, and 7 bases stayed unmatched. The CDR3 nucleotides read TGTGCCAGCAGTTTACGACCGGACAGGGCTTATGGCTACACCTTC. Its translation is CASSLRPDRAYGYTF.

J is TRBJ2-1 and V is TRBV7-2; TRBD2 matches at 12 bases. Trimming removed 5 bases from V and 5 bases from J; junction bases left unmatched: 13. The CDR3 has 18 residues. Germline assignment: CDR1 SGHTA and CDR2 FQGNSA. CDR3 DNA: TGTGCCAGCAGCCCTCTTCGTCCGGGACTAGCGGGTGACAATGAGCAGTTCTTC. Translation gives CASSPLRPGLAGDNEQFF.

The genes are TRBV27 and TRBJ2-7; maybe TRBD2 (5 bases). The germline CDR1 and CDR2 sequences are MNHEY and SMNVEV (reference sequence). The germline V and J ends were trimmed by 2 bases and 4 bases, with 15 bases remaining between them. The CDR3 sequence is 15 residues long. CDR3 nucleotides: TGTGCCAGCAGTTTACTTCCGGGAAGCCAGTACGAGCAGTACTTC. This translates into CASSLLPGSQYEQYF.

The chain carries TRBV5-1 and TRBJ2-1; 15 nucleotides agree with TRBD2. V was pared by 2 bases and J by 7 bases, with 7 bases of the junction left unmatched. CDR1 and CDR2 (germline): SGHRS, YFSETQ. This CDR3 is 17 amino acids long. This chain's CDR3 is CASSFRTSGGAKNEQFF. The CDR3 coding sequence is TGCGCCAGCAGCTTTAGGACTAGCGGGGGGGCGAAAAATGAGCAGTTCTTC.

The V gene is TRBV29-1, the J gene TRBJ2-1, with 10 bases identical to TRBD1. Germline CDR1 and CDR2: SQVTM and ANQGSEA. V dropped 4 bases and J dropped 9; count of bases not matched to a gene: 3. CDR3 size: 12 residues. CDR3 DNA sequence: TGCAGCGTTGGGGACAGGGGTTTTGAGCAGTTCTTC. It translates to CSVGDRGFEQFF.

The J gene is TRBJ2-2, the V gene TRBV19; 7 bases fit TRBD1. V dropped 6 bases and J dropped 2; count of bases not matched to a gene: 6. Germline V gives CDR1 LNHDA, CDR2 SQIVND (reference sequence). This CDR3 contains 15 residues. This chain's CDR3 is CASRKGQTNTGELFF. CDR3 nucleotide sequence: TGTGCCAGTAGAAAGGGACAGACAAACACCGGGGAGCTGTTTTTT.

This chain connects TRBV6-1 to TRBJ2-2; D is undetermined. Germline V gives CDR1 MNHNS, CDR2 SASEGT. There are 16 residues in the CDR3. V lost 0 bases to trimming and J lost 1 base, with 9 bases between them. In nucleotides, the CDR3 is TGTGCCAGCAGTGAAGCCGCCTGGCAGAACACCGGGGAGCTGTTTTTT. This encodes CASSEAAWQNTGELFF.

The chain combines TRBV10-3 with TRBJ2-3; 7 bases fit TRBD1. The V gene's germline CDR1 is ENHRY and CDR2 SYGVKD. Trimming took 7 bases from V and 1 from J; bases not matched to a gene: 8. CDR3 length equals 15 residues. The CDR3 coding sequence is TGTGCCATCACCACAGGGGTCGGGGGCACAGATACGCAGTATTTT. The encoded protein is CAITTGVGGTDTQYF.

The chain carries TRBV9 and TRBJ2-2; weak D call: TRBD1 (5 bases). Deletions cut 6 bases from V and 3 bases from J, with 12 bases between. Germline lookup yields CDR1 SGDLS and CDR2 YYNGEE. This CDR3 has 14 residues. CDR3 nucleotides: TGTGCCAGCACCAAAGACAGATACACCGGGGAGCTGTTTTTT. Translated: CASTKDRYTGELFF.

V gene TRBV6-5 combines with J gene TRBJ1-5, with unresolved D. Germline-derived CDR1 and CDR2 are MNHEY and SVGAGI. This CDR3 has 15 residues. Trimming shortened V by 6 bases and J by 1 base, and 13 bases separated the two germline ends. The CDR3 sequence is CASSETERSNQPQHF. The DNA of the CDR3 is TGTGCCAGCAGCGAAACAGAGAGAAGCAATCAGCCCCAGCATTTT.

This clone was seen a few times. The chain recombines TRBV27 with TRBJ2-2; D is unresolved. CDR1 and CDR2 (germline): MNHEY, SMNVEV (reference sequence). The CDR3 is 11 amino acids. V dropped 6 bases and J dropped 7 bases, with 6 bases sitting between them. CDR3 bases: TGTGCCAGCAGATCTTTCGGGGAGCTGTTTTTT. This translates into CASRSFGELFF.

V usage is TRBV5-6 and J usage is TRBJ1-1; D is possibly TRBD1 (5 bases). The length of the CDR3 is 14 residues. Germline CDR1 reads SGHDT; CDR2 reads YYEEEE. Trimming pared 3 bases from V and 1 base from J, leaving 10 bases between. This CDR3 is CASSSRGRNTEAFF. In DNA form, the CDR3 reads TGTGCCAGCAGCTCCCGGGGGAGGAACACTGAAGCTTTCTTT.